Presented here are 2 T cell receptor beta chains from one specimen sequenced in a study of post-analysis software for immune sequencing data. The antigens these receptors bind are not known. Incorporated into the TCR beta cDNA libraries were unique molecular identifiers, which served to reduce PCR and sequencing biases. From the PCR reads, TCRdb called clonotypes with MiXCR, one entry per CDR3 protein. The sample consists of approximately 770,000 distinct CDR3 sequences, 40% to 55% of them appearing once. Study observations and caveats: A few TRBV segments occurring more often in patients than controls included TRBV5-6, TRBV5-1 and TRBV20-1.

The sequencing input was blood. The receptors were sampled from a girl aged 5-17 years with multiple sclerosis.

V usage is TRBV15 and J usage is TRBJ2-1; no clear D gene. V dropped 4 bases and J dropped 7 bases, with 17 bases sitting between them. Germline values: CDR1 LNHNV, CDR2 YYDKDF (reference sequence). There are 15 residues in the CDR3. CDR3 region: CATSIERTWENEQFF. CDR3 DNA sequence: TGTGCCACCAGCATTGAGCGAACGTGGGAAAATGAGCAGTTCTTC.

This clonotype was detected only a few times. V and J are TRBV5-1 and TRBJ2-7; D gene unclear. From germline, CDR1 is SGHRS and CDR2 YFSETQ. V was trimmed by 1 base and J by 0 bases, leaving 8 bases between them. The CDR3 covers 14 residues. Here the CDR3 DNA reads TGCGCCAGCAGCTTGCCAGACAACTCCTACGAGCAGTACTTC. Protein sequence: CASSLPDNSYEQYF.